This note documents a single T cell receptor beta chain sequence. One end of the junction is discordant with germline, which a read error may explain. RNA transcripts yielded amplified TCR beta CDR3 regions. HTBI-primed first-round RT-PCR preceded second-round multiplex PCR. One entry per CDR3 protein results from TCRdb running MiXCR on the multiplex PCR reads. The data show 740,000 or so distinct CDR3 sequences, 35% to 50% seen once. The data belong to a study of Graves' ophthalmopathy and Graves' hyperthyroidism. CDR1 is ENHRY and CDR2 is SYGVKD in the germline V gene. The CDR3 contains 17 residues. The receptor was isolated from an adult man with Graves' ophthalmopathy. V is TRBV10-3 and J is TRBJ1-6, with 7 positions matching TRBD1. The sequenced sample consisted of peripheral blood. The CDR3 sequence: CASSFSQGEAYNSPLHF. In DNA, the CDR3 is TGTGCCAGCAGTTTCAGTCAGGGGGAGGCCTATAATTCACCCCTCCACTTT.